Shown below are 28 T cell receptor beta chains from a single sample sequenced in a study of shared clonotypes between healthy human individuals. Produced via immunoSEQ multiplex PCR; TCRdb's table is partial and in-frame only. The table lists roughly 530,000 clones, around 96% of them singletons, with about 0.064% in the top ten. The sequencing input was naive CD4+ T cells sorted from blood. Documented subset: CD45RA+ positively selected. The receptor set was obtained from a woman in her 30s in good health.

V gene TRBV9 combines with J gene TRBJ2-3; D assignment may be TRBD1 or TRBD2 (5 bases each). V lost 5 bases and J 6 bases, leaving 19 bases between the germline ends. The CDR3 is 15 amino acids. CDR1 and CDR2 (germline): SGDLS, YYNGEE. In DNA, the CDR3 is TGTGCCAGCAGTTCCTCCGTGGGACCAGGGGATACGCAGTATTTT. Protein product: CASSSSVGPGDTQYF.

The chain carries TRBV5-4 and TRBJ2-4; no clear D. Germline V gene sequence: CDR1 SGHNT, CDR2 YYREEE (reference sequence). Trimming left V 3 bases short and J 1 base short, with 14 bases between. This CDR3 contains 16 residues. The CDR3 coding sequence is TGTGCCAGCAGCTCTGGGGTAGAGAGGGCCAAAAACATTCAGTACTTC. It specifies CASSSGVERAKNIQYF.

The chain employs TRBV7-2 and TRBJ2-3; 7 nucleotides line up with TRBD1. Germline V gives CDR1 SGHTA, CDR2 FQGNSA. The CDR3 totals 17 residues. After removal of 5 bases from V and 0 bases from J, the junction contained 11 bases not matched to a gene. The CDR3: CASSPGTDSTSTDTQYF. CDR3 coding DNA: TGTGCCAGCAGCCCTGGGACAGACTCTACTAGCACAGATACGCAGTATTTT.

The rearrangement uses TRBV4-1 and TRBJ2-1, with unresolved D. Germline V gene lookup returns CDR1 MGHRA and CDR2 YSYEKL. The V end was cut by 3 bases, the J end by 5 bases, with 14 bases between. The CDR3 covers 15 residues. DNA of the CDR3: TGCGCCAGCAGCCAGGCTGGGCTACTTCACAATGAGCAGTTCTTC. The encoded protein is CASSQAGLLHNEQFF.

Here the CDR3 reads CASSLAAGLGAFF. The CDR3 DNA follows: TGTGCCAGCAGCTTAGCGGCCGGCCTGGGCGCTTTCTTT. The chain is built from TRBV7-8 and TRBJ1-1; D is undetermined. The V gene lost 0 bases and the J gene lost 11 bases, with 13 bases spanning the gap. Germline loops: CDR1 SGHVS, CDR2 FQNEAQ. This CDR3 contains 13 residues.

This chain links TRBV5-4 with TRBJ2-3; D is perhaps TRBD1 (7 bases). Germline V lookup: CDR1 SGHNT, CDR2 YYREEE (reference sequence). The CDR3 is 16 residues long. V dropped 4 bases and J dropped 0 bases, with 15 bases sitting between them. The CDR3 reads CASSLRQGLSTDTQYF. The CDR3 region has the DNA TGTGCCAGCAGCCTAAGACAGGGACTGAGCACAGATACGCAGTATTTT.

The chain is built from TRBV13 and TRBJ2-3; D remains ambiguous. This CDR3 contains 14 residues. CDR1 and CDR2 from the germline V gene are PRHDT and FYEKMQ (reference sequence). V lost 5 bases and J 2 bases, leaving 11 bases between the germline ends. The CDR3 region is CASSPRPDTDTQYF. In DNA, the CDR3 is TGTGCCAGCAGCCCCAGGCCTGACACAGATACGCAGTATTTT.

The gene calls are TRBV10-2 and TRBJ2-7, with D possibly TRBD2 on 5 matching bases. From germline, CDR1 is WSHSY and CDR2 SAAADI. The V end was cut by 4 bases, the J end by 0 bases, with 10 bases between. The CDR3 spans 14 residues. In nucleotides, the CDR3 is TGCGCCAGCAGTGTCCAGCGGAACTCCTACGAGCAGTACTTC. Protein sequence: CASSVQRNSYEQYF.

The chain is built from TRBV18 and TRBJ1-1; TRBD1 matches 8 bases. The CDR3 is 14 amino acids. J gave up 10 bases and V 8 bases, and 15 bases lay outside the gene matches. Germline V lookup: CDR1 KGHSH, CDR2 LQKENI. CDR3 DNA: TGTGCCAGCGCGACCGGGACGGACAGGGTATTAGCTTTCTTT. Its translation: CASATGTDRVLAFF.

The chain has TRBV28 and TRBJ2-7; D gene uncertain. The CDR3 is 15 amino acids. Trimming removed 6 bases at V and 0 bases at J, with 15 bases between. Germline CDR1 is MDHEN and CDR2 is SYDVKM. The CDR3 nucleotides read TGTGCCAGCAGAGAAATGACTCCAAGCTCCTACGAGCAGTACTTC. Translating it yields CASREMTPSSYEQYF.

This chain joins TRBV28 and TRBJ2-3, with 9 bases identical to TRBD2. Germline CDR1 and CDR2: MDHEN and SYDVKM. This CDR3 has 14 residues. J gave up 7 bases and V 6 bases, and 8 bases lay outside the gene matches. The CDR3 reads CASRLGLARNTQYF. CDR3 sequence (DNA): TGTGCCAGCAGACTTGGACTAGCGAGGAATACGCAGTATTTT.

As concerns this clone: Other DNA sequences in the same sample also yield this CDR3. In DNA form, the CDR3 reads TGTGCCAGCAGCTTAGTTGGAGGCTACGAGCAGTACTTC. It yields the protein CASSLVGGYEQYF. The gene calls are TRBV7-9 and TRBJ2-7; possible D gene TRBD2, 5 bases. Germline values: CDR1 SEHNR, CDR2 FQNEAQ (reference sequence). Trimming took 1 base from V and 3 from J, leaving 7 bases between them. The CDR3 is 13 residues long.

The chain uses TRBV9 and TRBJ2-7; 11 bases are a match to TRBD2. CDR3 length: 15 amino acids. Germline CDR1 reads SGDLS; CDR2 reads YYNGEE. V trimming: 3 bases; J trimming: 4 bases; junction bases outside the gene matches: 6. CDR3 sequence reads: CASSEGLADSYEQYF. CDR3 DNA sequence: TGTGCCAGCAGCGAGGGACTAGCGGATTCTTACGAGCAGTACTTC. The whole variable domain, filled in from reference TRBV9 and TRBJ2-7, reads DSGVTQTPKHLITATGQRVTLRCSPRSGDLSVYWYQQSLDQGLQFLIQYYNGEERAKGNILERFSAQQFPDLHSELNLSSLELGDSALYFCASSEGLADSYEQYFGPGTRLTVT.

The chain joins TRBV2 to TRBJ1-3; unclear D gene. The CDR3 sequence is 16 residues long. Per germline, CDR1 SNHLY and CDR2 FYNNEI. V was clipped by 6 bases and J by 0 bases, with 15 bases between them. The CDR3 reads CASRDPGSGSGNTIYF. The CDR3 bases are TGTGCCAGCAGGGATCCGGGCTCGGGCTCTGGAAACACCATATATTTT.

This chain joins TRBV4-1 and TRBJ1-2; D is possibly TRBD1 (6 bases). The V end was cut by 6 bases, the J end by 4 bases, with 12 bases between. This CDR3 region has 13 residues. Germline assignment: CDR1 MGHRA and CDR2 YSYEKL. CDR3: CASRPWGAYGYTF. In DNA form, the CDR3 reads TGCGCCAGCAGACCATGGGGGGCCTATGGCTACACCTTC.

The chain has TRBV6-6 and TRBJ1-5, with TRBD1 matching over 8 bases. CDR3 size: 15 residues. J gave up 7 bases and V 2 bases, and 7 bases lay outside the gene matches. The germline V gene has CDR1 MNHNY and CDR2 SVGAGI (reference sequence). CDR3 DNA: TGTGCCAGCAGTTACACCTGGACAGGGAGACAGCCCCAGCATTTT. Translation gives CASSYTWTGRQPQHF.

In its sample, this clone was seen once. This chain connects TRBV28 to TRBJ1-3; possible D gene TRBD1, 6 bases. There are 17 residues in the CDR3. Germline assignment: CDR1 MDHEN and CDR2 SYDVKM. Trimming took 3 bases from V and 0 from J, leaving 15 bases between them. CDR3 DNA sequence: TGTGCCAGCAGTTTGTGGGGGATCAGGGGCTCTGGAAACACCATATATTTT. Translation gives CASSLWGIRGSGNTIYF.

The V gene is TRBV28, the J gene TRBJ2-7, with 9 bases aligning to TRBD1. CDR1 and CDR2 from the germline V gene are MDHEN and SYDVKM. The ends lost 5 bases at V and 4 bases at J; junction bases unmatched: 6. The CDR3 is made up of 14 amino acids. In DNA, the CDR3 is TGTGCCAGCAGTACGACAGGGGGGGATTACGAGCAGTACTTC. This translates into CASSTTGGDYEQYF.

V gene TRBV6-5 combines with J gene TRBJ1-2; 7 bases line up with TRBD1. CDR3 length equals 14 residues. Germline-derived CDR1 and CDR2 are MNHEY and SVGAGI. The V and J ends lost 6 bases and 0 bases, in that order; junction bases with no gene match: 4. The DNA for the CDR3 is TGTGCCAGCAGCCCCGACAGGGCTAACTATGGCTACACCTTC. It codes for CASSPDRANYGYTF.

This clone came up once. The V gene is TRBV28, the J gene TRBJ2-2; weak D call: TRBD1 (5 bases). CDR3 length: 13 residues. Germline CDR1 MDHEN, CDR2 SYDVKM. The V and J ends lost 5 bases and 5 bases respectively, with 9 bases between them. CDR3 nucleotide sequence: TGTGCCAGCAGTATCAGGGTTACCGGGGAGCTGTTTTTT. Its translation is CASSIRVTGELFF.

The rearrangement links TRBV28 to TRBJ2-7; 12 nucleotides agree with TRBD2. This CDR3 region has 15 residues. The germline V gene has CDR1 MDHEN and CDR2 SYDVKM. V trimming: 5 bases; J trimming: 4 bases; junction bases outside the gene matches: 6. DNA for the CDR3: TGTGCCAGCAGTCTGGGGACTAGCGGGCAGTACGAGCAGTACTTC. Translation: CASSLGTSGQYEQYF.

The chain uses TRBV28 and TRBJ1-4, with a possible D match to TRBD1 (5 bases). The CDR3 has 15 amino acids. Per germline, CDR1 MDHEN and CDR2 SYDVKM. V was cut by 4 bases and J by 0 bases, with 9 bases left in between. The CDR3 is CASSSAGPTNEKLFF. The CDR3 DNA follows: TGTGCCAGCAGTTCCGCAGGGCCAACTAATGAAAAACTGTTTTTT.

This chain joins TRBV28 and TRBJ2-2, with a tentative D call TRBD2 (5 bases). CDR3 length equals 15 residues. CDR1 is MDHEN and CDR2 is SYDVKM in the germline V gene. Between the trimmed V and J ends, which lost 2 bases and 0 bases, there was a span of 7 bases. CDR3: CASSLSGANTGELFF. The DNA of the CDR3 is TGTGCCAGCAGTTTAAGCGGTGCGAACACCGGGGAGCTGTTTTTT.

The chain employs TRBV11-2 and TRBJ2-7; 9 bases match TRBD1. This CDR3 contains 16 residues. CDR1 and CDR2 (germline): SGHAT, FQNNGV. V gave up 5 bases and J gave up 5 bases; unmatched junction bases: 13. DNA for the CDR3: TGTGCCAGCAGCCTAAGCACGGACAGGGGCATACACGAGCAGTACTTC. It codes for CASSLSTDRGIHEQYF.

Here the CDR3 reads CASSLWTGHEQYF. CDR3 in DNA: TGTGCCAGCAGCCTCTGGACAGGGCACGAGCAGTACTTC. The gene calls are TRBV28 and TRBJ2-7; 8 nucleotides agree with TRBD1. Trimming at V came to 6 bases and at J to 5 bases, leaving 6 bases not matched to a gene. Germline V gene lookup returns CDR1 MDHEN and CDR2 SYDVKM. The CDR3 totals 13 residues. Full variable domain (rest looked up from reference TRBV28 and TRBJ2-7): DVKVTQSSRYLVKRTGEKVFLECVQDMDHENMFWYRQDPGLGLRLIYFSYDVKMKEKGDIPEGYSVSREKKERFSLILESASTNQTSMYLCASSLWTGHEQYFGPGTRLTVT.

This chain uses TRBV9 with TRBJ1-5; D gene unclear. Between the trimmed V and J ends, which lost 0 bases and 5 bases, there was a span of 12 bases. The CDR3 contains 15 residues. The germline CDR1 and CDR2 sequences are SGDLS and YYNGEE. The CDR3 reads CASSVGSGEDQPQHF. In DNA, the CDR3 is TGTGCCAGCAGCGTAGGATCCGGGGAGGATCAGCCCCAGCATTTT. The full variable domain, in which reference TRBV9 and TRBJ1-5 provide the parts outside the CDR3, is DSGVTQTPKHLITATGQRVTLRCSPRSGDLSVYWYQQSLDQGLQFLIQYYNGEERAKGNILERFSAQQFPDLHSELNLSSLELGDSALYFCASSVGSGEDQPQHFGDGTRLSIL.

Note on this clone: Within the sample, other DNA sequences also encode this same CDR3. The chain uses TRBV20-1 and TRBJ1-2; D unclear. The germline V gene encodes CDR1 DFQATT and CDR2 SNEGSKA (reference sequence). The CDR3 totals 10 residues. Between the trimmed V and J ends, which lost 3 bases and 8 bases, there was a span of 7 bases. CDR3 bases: TGCAGTGCTAGTTCTCCCGGCTACACCTTC. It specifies CSASSPGYTF.

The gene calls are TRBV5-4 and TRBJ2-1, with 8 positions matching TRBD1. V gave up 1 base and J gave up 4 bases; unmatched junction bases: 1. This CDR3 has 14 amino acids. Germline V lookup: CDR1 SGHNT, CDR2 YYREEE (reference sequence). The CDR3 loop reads CASSLRDRYNEQFF. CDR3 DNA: TGTGCCAGCAGCTTGAGGGACAGGTACAATGAGCAGTTCTTC. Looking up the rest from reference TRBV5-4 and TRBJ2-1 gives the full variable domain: ETGVTQSPTHLIKTRGQQVTLRCSSQSGHNTVSWYQQALGQGPQFIFQYYREEENGRGNFPPRFSGLQFPNYSSELNVNALELDDSALYLCASSLRDRYNEQFFGPGTRLTVL.